The 19 T cell receptor beta chains below were found in one sample sequenced in a study of CD4 and CD8 cells across lung adenocarcinoma regions. Each CDR3 protein gets one entry after TCRdb re-called the PCR reads with MiXCR. There are 20,000 to 25,000 distinct CDR3 sequences in the sample; 40% to 65% occur only once, and over 20% lies in the top ten. Material: CD4+ T cells from the center of a lung tumor. The receptors originated from a male donor with lung adenocarcinoma. The CD4 and CD8 labels of this study may be unreliable.

V gene TRBV6-1 combines with J gene TRBJ2-2; D ambiguous. The CDR3 extends over 15 amino acids. The germline gives CDR1 MNHNS, CDR2 SASEGT. The V and J ends lost 8 bases and 16 bases respectively, with 29 bases between them. Here the CDR3 DNA reads TGTGCCAGCGGCCTCCAGGCCGTGATCACAGAGACGCAGTTTTTT. As protein: CASGLQAVITETQFF.

Ten or more counts support this clonotype. The chain couples TRBV27 to TRBJ1-1; 11 bases map to TRBD1. V shed 7 bases and J 4 bases; nucleotides not matched to a gene: 8. Germline V gene sequence: CDR1 MNHEY, CDR2 SMNVEV (reference sequence). This CDR3 has 15 amino acids. The CDR3 loop reads CASTGQGAPFTEAFF. CDR3 DNA: TGTGCCAGCACCGGACAGGGGGCGCCTTTCACTGAAGCTTTCTTT.

The chain carries TRBV6-5 and TRBJ2-1, with 7 positions matching TRBD1. CDR3 length equals 14 residues. Germline loops: CDR1 MNHEY, CDR2 SVGAGI. J was trimmed by 4 bases and V by 2 bases; bases with no gene match: 2. CDR3 loop: CASSYGTAYNEQFF. The CDR3 DNA is TGTGCCAGCAGTTACGGGACAGCTTACAATGAGCAGTTCTTC.

The chain employs TRBV3-1 and TRBJ2-1, with D tentatively TRBD2 (5 bases). Germline V lookup: CDR1 LGHDT, CDR2 YNNKEL (reference sequence). Trimming left V 1 base short and J 0 bases short, with 7 bases between. This CDR3 is built from 15 residues. The CDR3 DNA sequence: TGTGCCAGCAGCCAAGCCCGGGGCTCCTACAATGAGCAGTTCTTC. It translates to CASSQARGSYNEQFF.

Remarks on this clonotype: This may stem from a read error, because a much larger clone lies one nucleotide away. The CDR3 bases are TGTGCCAGCAAAAGTGAGGGCTACGAGCAGTTCTTC. This sequence encodes CASKSEGYEQFF. This sequence joins TRBV6-1 and TRBJ2-3, with D possibly TRBD2 on 5 matching bases. The J call may be in error: the DNA end matches TRBJ2-1 better. Germline lookup yields CDR1 MNHNS and CDR2 SASEGT. The CDR3 is 12 residues long.

A word on this clonotype: One end of the junction does not line up with germline, which may come from a read error. The V and J genes are TRBV27 and TRBJ2-4, with 11 bases fitting TRBD2. CDR3 length: 16 residues. The germline V gene encodes CDR1 MNHEY and CDR2 SMNVEV (reference sequence). The CDR3 is CASRPLSGRAKDMQYF. The CDR3 nucleotides are TGTGCCAGCCGTCCACTTAGCGGGAGGGCCAAGGACATGCAGTACTTT.

The gene calls are TRBV12-3 or TRBV12-4 and TRBJ2-2, with a weak D call TRBD2 (6 bases). CDR3 size: 13 residues. V was trimmed by 10 bases and J by 7 bases, leaving 16 bases between them. The CDR3 protein is CATRLELSGELFF. CDR3 coding DNA: TGTGCCACCAGACTAGAGTTAAGCGGGGAGCTGTTTTTT.

This clonotype was seen ten or more times. V is TRBV4-1 and J is TRBJ1-2; 9 positions agree with TRBD1. The CDR3 is 14 residues long. Per the germline V gene, CDR1 is MGHRA and CDR2 is YSYEKL. V dropped 2 bases and J dropped 8; count of bases not matched to a gene: 6. Here the CDR3 reads CASSQPGQGYGYTF. Written as DNA, the CDR3 is TGCGCCAGCAGCCAACCGGGACAGGGTTACGGCTACACCTTC.

This clonotype is termed medium-sized. The rearrangement joins TRBV6-5 to TRBJ2-1; 12 nucleotides agree with TRBD2. CDR1 MNHEY and CDR2 SVGAGI come from the germline V gene. V lost 5 bases and J lost 9; bases outside the gene matches: 11. The CDR3 has 16 amino acids. The chain's CDR3 is CASSRPSSGRAAEQFF. The CDR3 DNA reads TGTGCCAGCAGTCGTCCTTCTAGCGGGAGGGCCGCTGAGCAGTTCTTC.

This clonotype was seen repeatedly, ten times or more. J is TRBJ2-1 and V is TRBV11-3; 8 nucleotides match TRBD2. V shed 3 bases and J 5 bases; nucleotides not matched to a gene: 3. CDR1 SGHNT and CDR2 YENEEA come from the germline V gene. The CDR3 is 14 amino acids. The CDR3 loop reads CASSFSGKNNEQFF. Here the CDR3 DNA reads TGTGCCAGCAGCTTTAGCGGGAAAAACAATGAGCAGTTCTTC.

The rearrangement links TRBV10-3 to TRBJ2-3, with TRBD2 identical over 13 bases. Near its end, the DNA agrees better with TRBJ2-7, so the J call may be wrong. The CDR3 sequence is 18 residues long. Per the germline V gene, CDR1 is ENHRY and CDR2 is SYGVKD. The CDR3: CAGRIGTSGVTSTDTQYF. CDR3 nucleotide sequence: TGTGCCGGTAGGATCGGGACTAGCGGGGTGACTAGCACAGATACGCAGTACTTC.

The genes are TRBV6-1 and TRBJ2-2, with a weak D call TRBD2 (5 bases). Trimming removed 7 bases at V and 5 bases at J, with 11 bases between. The V gene's germline CDR1 is MNHNS and CDR2 SASEGT. This CDR3 has 13 residues. The CDR3 coding sequence is TGTGCCAGCACGAGGGTAGGGACCGGGGAGCTGTTTTTT. Translated, it gives CASTRVGTGELFF.

On this clonotype itself: At one end, the junction sequence differs from germline, possibly due to a read error. The genes are TRBV7-6 and TRBJ2-4, with a weak D call TRBD2 (6 bases). The germline V gene has CDR1 SGHVS and CDR2 FNYEAQ. The CDR3 is 16 residues long. The CDR3 sequence is CASRGSGERAADTQYF. The CDR3 DNA is TGTGCCAGCCGGGGCTCGGGGGAGAGAGCTGCAGATACTCAGTATTTC.

This clonotype is judged medium-sized (0.01 to 0.1%). CDR3 DNA: TGCGCCAGTGGACTAGACTCCTACAATGAGCAGTTCTTC. It codes for CASGLDSYNEQFF. V usage is TRBV10-1 and J usage is TRBJ2-1, with 7 bases matching TRBD2. The CDR3 has 13 amino acids. V dropped 9 bases and J dropped 0; count of bases not matched to a gene: 2. Germline lookup yields CDR1 WNHNN and CDR2 SYGVQD (reference sequence).

This clonotype appeared a few times. The chain couples TRBV27 to TRBJ2-3; D perhaps matches TRBD2 (5 bases). CDR3 length: 10 amino acids. The germline V gene encodes CDR1 MNHEY and CDR2 SMNVEV (reference sequence). V was pared by 8 bases and J by 7 bases, with 7 bases between. CDR3 DNA sequence: TGTGCCAGCCGGGGAAATACGCAGTATTTT. Amino acids: CASRGNTQYF.

This clonotype has ten or more counts. The chain links TRBV7-6 to TRBJ2-3; 12 nucleotides line up with TRBD1. The CDR3 covers 15 residues. The V and J ends lost 5 bases and 4 bases, in that order; junction bases with no gene match: 4. Per germline, CDR1 SGHVS and CDR2 FNYEAQ. CDR3 in amino acids: CASSLGTGGSDTQYF. The CDR3 coding sequence is TGTGCCAGCAGCCTCGGGACAGGGGGCTCAGATACGCAGTATTTT.

This clonotype was observed at least ten times. This rearrangement joins TRBV6-1 to TRBJ1-1; D not resolved. V lost 6 bases to trimming and J lost 7 bases, with 15 bases between them. The CDR3 is 13 amino acids. Looked up from germline, CDR1 is MNHNS and CDR2 is SASEGT. Written as DNA, the CDR3 is TGTGCCAGCAGGGTCAGTAGGGTGCTTGAAGCTTTCTTT. Its translation: CASRVSRVLEAFF.

As concerns this clonotype: At one end, the junction sequence differs from germline, possibly due to a read error. CDR3 sequence: CASSHSVSIDEQFF. CDR3 nucleotides: TGTGCCAGCAGTCACTCTGTGAGCATCGATGAGCAGTTCTTC. V gene TRBV6-5 combines with J gene TRBJ2-1; no clear D gene. The CDR3 sequence is 14 residues long. The V gene's germline CDR1 is MNHEY and CDR2 SVGAGI.

The chain couples TRBV27 to TRBJ2-3, with D perhaps matching TRBD1 or TRBD2 (5 bases each). CDR1 MNHEY and CDR2 SMNVEV come from the germline V gene (reference sequence). There are 16 residues in the CDR3. Trimming pared 1 base from V and 9 bases from J, leaving 20 bases between. The CDR3 loop is CASSLLGVLSKDTQYF. Written as DNA, the CDR3 is TGTGCCAGCAGTTTATTGGGGGTACTTAGCAAAGACACGCAGTATTTT.